The rows below give T cell receptor beta chains drawn from one sample of a study of blood T cell repertoires in COVID-19. Assay used: immunoSEQ multiplex PCR; TCRdb lists only in-frame clones, some missing. Among about 160,000 clones listed, around 93% were seen once. Material: peripheral blood. The source of these receptors is a woman aged 45-65 years with acute or convalescent COVID-19. Each CDR3 is given without its conserved first and last residue. Fields, in order: J gene, V gene, CDR3 protein.

j_gene: TRBJ2-7
v_gene: TRBV27
CDR3aa: ASSLNQGMEQY

j_gene: TRBJ2-1
v_gene: TRBV25-1
CDR3aa: ASSSSGTSFNEQF

j_gene: TRBJ1-1
v_gene: TRBV28
CDR3aa: ATSGTPNTEAF

j_gene: TRBJ1-1
v_gene: TRBV7-9
CDR3aa: ASSLGLLTNTEAF

j_gene: TRBJ1-4
v_gene: TRBV5-1
CDR3aa: ASSLVRRGQIHEKLF

j_gene: TRBJ2-1
v_gene: TRBV29-1
CDR3aa: SVQKYNEQF

j_gene: TRBJ2-7
v_gene: TRBV7-8
CDR3aa: ASSLDPGQTYEQY

j_gene: TRBJ1-5
v_gene: TRBV6-1
CDR3aa: ASSDNYQPQH

j_gene: TRBJ1-1
v_gene: TRBV19
CDR3aa: ASSKGQGYEAF

j_gene: TRBJ2-5
v_gene: TRBV4-1
CDR3aa: ASSQLDIISFGGQY

j_gene: TRBJ2-3
v_gene: TRBV5-1
CDR3aa: ASSVRPTGEDTQY

j_gene: TRBJ2-1
v_gene: TRBV7-9
CDR3aa: ASSSPSSASSYNEQF

j_gene: TRBJ2-1
v_gene: TRBV11-2
CDR3aa: ASKWTGGVNEQF

j_gene: TRBJ1-6
v_gene: TRBV12-5
CDR3aa: ASALGGGNSPLH

j_gene: TRBJ1-2
v_gene: TRBV5-6
CDR3aa: ASSPGTGGLYGYT

j_gene: TRBJ2-2
v_gene: TRBV11-3
CDR3aa: ASSFRTSGRSPGELF

j_gene: TRBJ1-5
v_gene: TRBV7-2
CDR3aa: ASSLVGRALNQPQH